This TCR beta chain came from a study of T cell repertoires in cytomegalovirus infection. Study-wide points: Cumulative frequency (of public TCR beta family members) identified carriers of CMV plus the relevant HLA.

Using its own MiXCR run on the reads, TCRdb lists one record per CDR3 protein. The table shows hundreds of thousands of distinct CDR3 sequences, with 15% to 20% occurring only once. This clonotype was recorded a few times. Its target is unknown. The CDR3 has 15 amino acids. The germline gives CDR1 LNHDA, CDR2 SQIVND (reference sequence). Trimming took 3 bases from V and 4 from J, leaving 13 bases between them. Sequencing input: PBMCs. This sequence was found in a human donor in good health (CMV status not recorded). Some clones in this sample may be carry-over from other donors' samples. This chain connects TRBV19 to TRBJ2-1, with D perhaps matching TRBD1 (6 bases). CDR3 region: CASSIRDTYYNEQFF. CDR3 DNA sequence: TGTGCCAGTAGTATCCGGGACACCTATTACAATGAGCAGTTCTTC.